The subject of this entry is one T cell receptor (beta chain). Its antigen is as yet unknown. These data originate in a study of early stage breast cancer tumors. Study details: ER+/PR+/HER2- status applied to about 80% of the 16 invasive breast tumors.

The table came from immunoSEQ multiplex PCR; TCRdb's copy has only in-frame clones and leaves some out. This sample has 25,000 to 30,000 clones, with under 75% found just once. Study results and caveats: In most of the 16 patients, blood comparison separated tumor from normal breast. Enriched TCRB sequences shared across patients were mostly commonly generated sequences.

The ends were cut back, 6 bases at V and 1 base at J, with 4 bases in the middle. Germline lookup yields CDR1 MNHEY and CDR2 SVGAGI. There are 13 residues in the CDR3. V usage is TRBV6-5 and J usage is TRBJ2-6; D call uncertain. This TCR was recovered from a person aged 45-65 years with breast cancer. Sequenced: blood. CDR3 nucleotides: TGTGCCAGCAGAGAGTCTGGGGCCAACGTCCTGACTTTC. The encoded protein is CASRESGANVLTF.